A single sample is the source of the 5 T cell receptor beta chains below, sequenced in a study of pediatric ulcerative colitis. Rectal tissue came from one to two pinch biopsies taken at colonoscopy. Generated by immunoSEQ multiplex PCR, the TCRdb table keeps only in-frame clones and is missing some. The table lists under 15,000 clones, approximately 77% of them singletons, with approximately 4.5% in the top ten. The sample was gut tissue. Receptor source: a boy between 10 and 17 years old who was a control in a study of pediatric ulcerative colitis.

V usage is TRBV27 and J usage is TRBJ2-3; TRBD2 agrees at 7 bases. CDR3 length: 13 residues. Germline CDR1 MNHEY, CDR2 SMNVEV (reference sequence). Germline trimming cut 5 bases from V and 9 bases from J; bases unmatched to any gene: 8. The CDR3 here is CASSLPAGRTQYF. The CDR3 DNA follows: TGTGCCAGCAGTCTACCAGCGGGAAGGACGCAGTATTTT.

The chain joins TRBV29-1 to TRBJ1-1; D is ambiguous. The germline V and J ends were trimmed by 0 bases and 1 base, with 9 bases remaining between them. The CDR3 covers 14 residues. Looked up from germline, CDR1 is SQVTM and CDR2 is ANQGSEA. CDR3 in amino acids: CSVEDPDGNTEAFF. The CDR3 nucleotides read TGCAGCGTTGAAGATCCGGATGGGAACACTGAAGCTTTCTTT. Together with reference TRBV29-1 and TRBJ1-1, the CDR3 gives the full variable domain: SAVISQKPSRDICQRGTSLTIQCQVDSQVTMMFWYRQQPGQSLTLIATANQGSEATYESGFVIDKFPISRPNLTFSTLTVSNMSPEDSSIYLCSVEDPDGNTEAFFGQGTRLTVV.

The V call is TRBV7-9, the J call TRBJ1-2; D uncertain. Germline V lookup: CDR1 SEHNR, CDR2 FQNEAQ (reference sequence). CDR3 length equals 12 residues. Trimming took off 5 bases at V and 6 bases at J, with 10 bases between the two ends. CDR3 nucleotide sequence: TGTGCCAGCAGCCTTGGGCAGAATGGCTACACCTTC. Its protein product is CASSLGQNGYTF.

This chain joins TRBV11-2 and TRBJ2-3; D is perhaps TRBD1 or TRBD2 (5 bases each). The CDR3 is 16 amino acids. CDR1 and CDR2 from the germline V gene are SGHAT and FQNNGV. Deletions cut 4 bases from V and 4 bases from J, with 18 bases between. The CDR3 reads CASSSTGTEGSDTQYF. The DNA of the CDR3 is TGTGCCAGCAGCTCGACCGGGACCGAAGGTTCAGATACGCAGTATTTT.

This sequence joins TRBV6-6 and TRBJ1-3, with 7 bases fitting TRBD1. V lost 0 bases to trimming and J lost 6 bases; unmatched junction nucleotides: 8. Germline V gene sequence: CDR1 MNHNY, CDR2 SVGAGI (reference sequence). CDR3 length: 16 residues. DNA for the CDR3: TGTGCCAGCAGTTACTCCACAGGGGACGTGGTAAACACCATATATTTT. Its protein product is CASSYSTGDVVNTIYF.